The 21 T cell receptor beta chains reported below all come from one sample, sequenced in a study of cytomegalovirus exposure and HLA in healthy donors. Primers: 60 Vbeta forward and 13 Jbeta reverse. Assay used: immunoSEQ multiplex PCR; TCRdb lists only in-frame clones, some missing. The sample has approximately 110,000 clones, around three quarters seen once; the top ten hold about 13%. The sample taken for sequencing was PBMCs. The source of these receptors is a woman aged 35 to 49 in good health and CMV-seropositive.

This clone was counted at least ten times. Here the CDR3 reads CASSSGEITGADEQYF. The CDR3 DNA is TGCGCCAGCAGCTCTGGAGAGATAACAGGGGCGGACGAGCAGTACTTC. This sequence joins TRBV5-1 and TRBJ2-7; 7 bases match TRBD1. J was trimmed by 5 bases and V by 3 bases; bases with no gene match: 14. Germline CDR1 reads SGHRS; CDR2 reads YFSETQ. The CDR3 is 16 residues long.

This chain connects TRBV15 to TRBJ1-5; D perhaps matches TRBD1 (6 bases). CDR3 length: 15 residues. V was shortened by 6 bases and J by 6 bases, with 18 bases between the two germline ends. The V gene's germline CDR1 is LNHNV and CDR2 YYDKDF (reference sequence). CDR3 sequence reads: CATSGTRMAGQPQHF. The DNA for the CDR3 is TGTGCCACCAGTGGGACAAGGATGGCTGGTCAGCCCCAGCATTTT. The full variable domain, in which reference TRBV15 and TRBJ1-5 provide the parts outside the CDR3, is DAMVIQNPRYQVTQFGKPVTLSCSQTLNHNVMYWYQQKSSQAPKLLFHYYDKDFNNEADTPDNFQSRRPNTSFCFLDIRSPGLGDTAMYLCATSGTRMAGQPQHFGDGTRLSIL.

The genes are TRBV5-1 and TRBJ1-2; possible D gene TRBD1, 5 bases. The CDR3 runs 14 residues. In germline, CDR1 is SGHRS, CDR2 YFSETQ. Deletions cut 5 bases from V and 2 bases from J, with 13 bases between. CDR3 in DNA: TGCGCCAGCAGGCGGGACGGACTAAACTATGGCTACACCTTC. Residues: CASRRDGLNYGYTF.

This clone has more than one count but fewer than ten. V usage is TRBV11-2 and J usage is TRBJ2-5, with 7 bases that match TRBD2. The V segment lost 0 bases and the J segment 2 bases; nucleotides outside the gene matches: 6. Germline assignment: CDR1 SGHAT and CDR2 FQNNGV. CDR3 length: 16 amino acids. CDR3 sequence reads: CASSLDSSGNQETQYF. The CDR3 nucleotides read TGTGCCAGCAGCTTAGACTCCAGCGGGAATCAAGAGACCCAGTACTTC.

The rearrangement joins TRBV18 to TRBJ1-2; possibly TRBD1 for D (5 bases). Deletions cut 6 bases from V and 8 bases from J, with 16 bases between. This CDR3 has 13 amino acids. Germline V gene sequence: CDR1 KGHSH, CDR2 LQKENI. The CDR3 spells CASSLDSVRGYTF. The CDR3 DNA sequence: TGTGCCAGCTCCCTCGACAGCGTTAGAGGCTACACCTTC.

The chain has TRBV10-1 and TRBJ2-5; the match to TRBD2 covers 9 bases. V trimming: 0 bases; J trimming: 0 bases; junction bases outside the gene matches: 11. The CDR3 totals 19 residues. Germline V gene lookup returns CDR1 WNHNN and CDR2 SYGVQD (reference sequence). The CDR3 coding sequence is TGCGCCAGCAGTGAGTCAGCCGGTCGTTTAGCGGGGGACCAAGAGACCCAGTACTTC. It yields the protein CASSESAGRLAGDQETQYF.

This CDR3 is CASRGTGDYQPQHF. The DNA for the CDR3 is TGTGCCAGCAGAGGGACAGGGGACTATCAGCCCCAGCATTTT. This chain uses TRBV27 with TRBJ1-5; 10 nucleotides align to TRBD1. V lost 6 bases and J lost 5; bases outside the gene matches: 4. The length of the CDR3 is 14 residues. Germline CDR1 is MNHEY and CDR2 is SMNVEV (reference sequence).

This chain links TRBV19 with TRBJ1-5; D might be TRBD1 (6 bases). The CDR3 is 16 amino acids. From germline, CDR1 is LNHDA and CDR2 SQIVND (reference sequence). The V and J ends lost 3 bases and 7 bases respectively, with 19 bases between them. Written as DNA, the CDR3 is TGTGCCAGTAGTATCCCTGGGGGCGTAGTCGGGCAGCCCCAGCATTTT. Translating it yields CASSIPGGVVGQPQHF.

The J gene is TRBJ1-1, the V gene TRBV29-1; the D is unclear. Germline loops: CDR1 SQVTM, CDR2 ANQGSEA. This CDR3 has 14 residues. V was cut by 6 bases and J by 1 base, with 15 bases left in between. The CDR3 DNA reads as TGCAGCGTACGAGCCGACACCGCGAACACTGAAGCTTTCTTT. Translating gives CSVRADTANTEAFF.

Only a few counts were recorded for this clone. The rearrangement joins TRBV18 to TRBJ2-5, with 9 bases lining up with TRBD1. The length of the CDR3 is 15 residues. After removal of 2 bases from V and 3 bases from J, the junction contained 4 bases not matched to a gene. The V gene's germline CDR1 is KGHSH and CDR2 LQKENI. In DNA, the CDR3 is TGTGCCAGCTCACCAACACGGACAGGGGAAGAGACCCAGTACTTC. The encoded protein is CASSPTRTGEETQYF.

The V gene is TRBV6-4, the J gene TRBJ1-2; no clear D gene. CDR1 is MRHNA and CDR2 is SNTAGT in the germline V gene. Trimming removed 6 bases from V and 1 base from J, with 12 bases in between. The CDR3 is 14 residues long. CDR3 nucleotides: TGTGCCAGCAGCGTGGAGGTTGGTAACTATGGCTACACCTTC. Protein: CASSVEVGNYGYTF.

This chain uses TRBV28 with TRBJ2-6; D is perhaps TRBD1 (6 bases). Per germline, CDR1 MDHEN and CDR2 SYDVKM. The CDR3 extends over 20 amino acids. Trimming removed 4 bases at V and 4 bases at J, with 26 bases between. The CDR3 nucleotides read TGTGCCAGCAGTTCGAACTTTGGGGCAGGGGTCTCCCCCGGGGCCAACGTCCTGACTTTC. The encoded protein is CASSSNFGAGVSPGANVLTF.

The chain uses TRBV25-1 and TRBJ1-1; 8 positions agree with TRBD1. The CDR3 loop spans 14 amino acids. Looked up from germline, CDR1 is MGHDK and CDR2 is SYGVNS. V dropped 6 bases and J dropped 6; count of bases not matched to a gene: 9. CDR3 sequence (DNA): TGTGCCAGCAGCGCGACAGGGGAGTTAGCTGAAGCTTTCTTT. Translation: CASSATGELAEAFF.

The rearrangement uses TRBV5-5 and TRBJ2-7, with TRBD2 matching over 10 bases. The trim removed 0 bases at V and 2 bases at J, leaving 2 bases unmatched. The CDR3 extends over 15 amino acids. The germline gives CDR1 SGHKS, CDR2 YYEKEE (reference sequence). In DNA, the CDR3 is TGTGCCAGCAGCTTGGCGGGGACTAGCGCCTACGAGCAGTACTTC. Translation gives CASSLAGTSAYEQYF.

This clone was seen only once. Written as DNA, the CDR3 is TGCGCCAGCAGCCAAGAGGGGGGAATTGGTTCACCCCTCCACTTT. Its protein product is CASSQEGGIGSPLHF. The V and J genes are TRBV4-1 and TRBJ1-6; a weak D match, TRBD1 (5 bases). This CDR3 is built from 15 residues. Trimming shortened V by 0 bases and J by 9 bases, and 12 bases separated the two germline ends. Germline assignment: CDR1 MGHRA and CDR2 YSYEKL.

This clone was counted between two and nine times. The V call is TRBV4-1, the J call TRBJ2-2; no reliable D call. The germline gives CDR1 MGHRA, CDR2 YSYEKL. V was pared by 3 bases and J by 6 bases, with 11 bases between. This CDR3 spans 14 amino acids. Here the CDR3 DNA reads TGCGCCAGCAGCCATCCCCTTTTGTCCGGGGAGCTGTTTTTT. Translating it yields CASSHPLLSGELFF.

The CDR3 sequence: CAWSFGGSTEAFF. The CDR3 DNA reads TGTGCCTGGAGTTTCGGCGGCTCCACTGAAGCTTTCTTT. The V gene is TRBV30, the J gene TRBJ1-1, with unresolved D. Trimming pared 2 bases from V and 4 bases from J, leaving 11 bases between. Germline CDR1 GTSNPN, CDR2 SVGIG (reference sequence). The CDR3 spans 13 residues. Combining the CDR3 with reference TRBV30 and TRBJ1-1 gives the whole variable domain SQTIHQWPATLVQPVGSPLSLECTVEGTSNPNLYWYRQAAGRGLQLLFYSVGIGQISSEVPQNLSASRPQDRQFILSSKKLLLSDSGFYLCAWSFGGSTEAFFGQGTRLTVV.

This sequence joins TRBV6-5 and TRBJ2-5; TRBD2 aligns across 10 bases. Germline CDR1 and CDR2: MNHEY and SVGAGI. J gave up 11 bases and V 4 bases, and 16 bases lay outside the gene matches. This CDR3 is built from 16 residues. DNA for the CDR3: TGTGCCAGCAGTTGGAGGTTAGCGGGAGGTTTGGGGGAGCAGTACTTC. It specifies CASSWRLAGGLGEQYF.

This clone was seen a few times. This chain uses TRBV6-7 with TRBJ2-5; 8 nucleotides align to TRBD2. TRBV6-7 is an open reading frame, and its role is uncertain. The CDR3 covers 17 residues. The junction had 11 bases not matched to a gene; V was cut back by 0 bases and J by 5 bases. CDR3 protein: CASSYSSVRGVDETQYF. CDR3 coding DNA: TGTGCCAGCAGTTACTCGTCTGTGCGGGGGGTCGACGAGACCCAGTACTTC.

The chain recombines TRBV12-5 with TRBJ2-1, with TRBD2 identical over 8 bases. CDR3 length equals 18 residues. CDR1 LGHNT and CDR2 FRNRAP come from the germline V gene. V gave up 1 base and J gave up 0 bases; unmatched junction bases: 8. CDR3 region: CASGLGFSGASSYNEQFF. In DNA, the CDR3 is TGTGCTAGTGGTTTGGGATTTAGCGGGGCTAGCTCCTACAATGAGCAGTTCTTC.

This clone has only one observation. The CDR3 here is CATVIPGDYGYTF. CDR3 coding DNA: TGTGCCACCGTTATCCCGGGGGACTATGGCTACACCTTC. V and J are TRBV28 and TRBJ1-2; tentative D call: TRBD1 (5 bases). CDR3 size: 13 residues. V was trimmed by 10 bases and J by 3 bases, leaving 15 bases between them. Germline lookup yields CDR1 MDHEN and CDR2 SYDVKM.